What follows are 27 T cell receptor beta chains derived from one specimen sequenced in a study of OX40 agonist ivuxolimab in advanced cancers. Sequencing was performed with immunoSEQ multiplex PCR; in TCRdb, only in-frame clones are kept and a portion is missing. The table shows roughly 30,000 clones, with 90% to 95% occurring only once. The sample here was CD4+ or CD8+ T cells sorted from blood, taken in a trial of the OX40 agonist ivuxolimab. The receptors stem from an adult with an advanced solid tumor such as melanoma, head and neck, liver or kidney cancer.

The chain has TRBV5-6 and TRBJ2-5, with no clear D. Germline lookup yields CDR1 SGHDT and CDR2 YYEEEE. The CDR3 totals 16 residues. V was trimmed by 2 bases and J by 4 bases, leaving 18 bases between them. In DNA, the CDR3 is TGTGCCAGCAGCTTTGGGAACGCGGTGGTCCCAGAGACCCAGTACTTC. Translation: CASSFGNAVVPETQYF.

V gene TRBV28 combines with J gene TRBJ2-2; 8 nucleotides line up with TRBD2. With V trimmed by 6 bases and J by 2 bases, 5 bases remained unmatched. In germline, CDR1 is MDHEN, CDR2 SYDVKM. The CDR3 runs 15 residues. This CDR3 is CASRPGLVNTGELFF. The CDR3 nucleotides are TGTGCCAGCAGGCCGGGACTAGTAAACACCGGGGAGCTGTTTTTT.

J is TRBJ2-7 and V is TRBV27; D is possibly TRBD1 or TRBD2 (6 bases each). Germline V gene data show CDR1 as MNHEY and CDR2 as SMNVEV (reference sequence). The CDR3 runs to 13 residues. Trimming pared 4 bases from V and 2 bases from J, leaving 9 bases between. For the CDR3, the DNA is TGTGCCAGCAGTTCGGGGGCGGCCTACGAGCAGTACTTC. The encoded protein is CASSSGAAYEQYF.

The gene calls are TRBV9 and TRBJ2-1; D is unclear. CDR1 is SGDLS and CDR2 is YYNGEE in the germline V gene. The CDR3 runs to 17 residues. Deletions cut 0 bases from V and 1 base from J, with 14 bases between. Here the CDR3 reads CASSVVGNTGSYNEQFF. The CDR3 coding sequence is TGTGCCAGCAGCGTAGTGGGGAATACCGGATCCTACAATGAGCAGTTCTTC.

The chain couples TRBV9 to TRBJ2-1, with a tentative D call TRBD2 (5 bases). Germline V gives CDR1 SGDLS, CDR2 YYNGEE. There are 15 residues in the CDR3. V lost 0 bases and J lost 0, with 7 bases in between. In DNA, the CDR3 is TGTGCCAGCAGCGTAGGGGAGAGCTCCTACAATGAGCAGTTCTTC. It encodes CASSVGESSYNEQFF.

Details on this clone: The junction and the germline gene differ at one end; a read error may be behind it. The V and J genes are TRBV19 and TRBJ2-1, with TRBD2 matching over 11 bases. CDR1 LNHDA and CDR2 SQIVND come from the germline V gene (reference sequence). There are 15 residues in the CDR3. The CDR3 DNA sequence: TGTGCCAGTAGAACAGTAGCGGGAGGGTACAATGGGCAGTTCTTC. Protein: CASRTVAGGYNGQFF.

V is TRBV7-9 and J is TRBJ1-2; D perhaps matches TRBD1 (5 bases). V was shortened by 3 bases and J by 5 bases, with 7 bases between the two germline ends. This CDR3 is 12 amino acids long. The germline CDR1 and CDR2 sequences are SEHNR and FQNEAQ (reference sequence). CDR3: CASSLGEYGYTF. The CDR3 DNA follows: TGTGCCAGCAGCTTGGGGGAGTATGGCTACACCTTC.

This chain joins TRBV27 and TRBJ1-4; TRBD1 might be the D (6 bases). Germline CDR1 MNHEY, CDR2 SMNVEV (reference sequence). The germline V and J ends were trimmed by 5 bases and 4 bases, with 14 bases remaining between them. This CDR3 has 15 amino acids. The DNA of the CDR3 is TGTGCCAGCAGTCTCAACAGGGCTAGTAATGAAAAACTGTTTTTT. This translates into CASSLNRASNEKLFF.

This chain uses TRBV27 with TRBJ2-7, with D tentatively TRBD1 (6 bases). Trimming pared 4 bases from V and 5 bases from J, leaving 15 bases between. Germline CDR1 MNHEY, CDR2 SMNVEV (reference sequence). This CDR3 has 14 residues. In DNA form, the CDR3 reads TGTGCCAGCAGTTCCAGGGGCTCGGGGCACGAGCAGTACTTC. Translated, it gives CASSSRGSGHEQYF.

The chain employs TRBV11-1 and TRBJ1-2, with D possibly being TRBD1 (5 bases). The ends were cut back, 2 bases at V and 8 bases at J, with 12 bases in the middle. The CDR3 sequence is 13 residues long. Germline V gene data show CDR1 as SGHAT and CDR2 as FQDESV (reference sequence). The CDR3 DNA reads as TGTGCCAGCAGCTTATGGAGCCGGGGCGGCTACACCTTC. Translation: CASSLWSRGGYTF.

The V gene is TRBV2, the J gene TRBJ1-5, with no clear D. The CDR3 spans 16 residues. CDR1 SNHLY and CDR2 FYNNEI come from the germline V gene. V was trimmed by 6 bases and J by 0 bases, leaving 15 bases between them. As DNA, the CDR3 is TGTGCCAGCAGCGGGGATGGGGATTATAGCAATCAGCCCCAGCATTTT. This sequence encodes CASSGDGDYSNQPQHF.

This clone was counted once. The junction differs from germline at one of its ends, possibly a read error. Other nucleotide sequences in the sample specify the same CDR3. The chain carries TRBV11-2 and TRBJ2-5; 11 nucleotides agree with TRBD2. This CDR3 spans 18 amino acids. Germline CDR1 is SGHAT and CDR2 is FQNNGV. CDR3 nucleotide sequence: TGCGCCAGCGGACGGGGGGGACTAGCGGATCTCATTCAAGAGACCCAGTACTTC. This encodes CASGRGGLADLIQETQYF.

J is TRBJ2-3 and V is TRBV9; D perhaps matches TRBD1 (7 bases). This CDR3 contains 15 residues. Germline CDR1 SGDLS, CDR2 YYNGEE. Trimming took off 0 bases at V and 1 base at J, with 9 bases between the two ends. The CDR3 nucleotides read TGTGCCAGCAGCGTAGGCGGGACAGGCACAGATACGCAGTATTTT. Translated: CASSVGGTGTDTQYF. The full variable domain, rest sourced from reference TRBV9 and TRBJ2-3, is DSGVTQTPKHLITATGQRVTLRCSPRSGDLSVYWYQQSLDQGLQFLIQYYNGEERAKGNILERFSAQQFPDLHSELNLSSLELGDSALYFCASSVGGTGTDTQYFGPGTRLTVL.

The chain is built from TRBV29-1 and TRBJ1-5; D uncertain. The V gene lost 5 bases and the J gene lost 0 bases, with 8 bases spanning the gap. Germline V gives CDR1 SQVTM, CDR2 ANQGSEA. The CDR3 runs to 13 residues. The DNA of the CDR3 is TGCAGCGTTCAGACGGATAGCAATCAGCCCCAGCATTTT. It yields the protein CSVQTDSNQPQHF.

The chain has TRBV25-1 and TRBJ2-1, with 10 bases aligning to TRBD2. CDR3 length: 16 residues. Germline V gene sequence: CDR1 MGHDK, CDR2 SYGVNS. V was clipped by 2 bases and J by 5 bases; unmatched bases: 6. CDR3 coding DNA: TGTGCCAGCAGTGAACTCCGCCTAGCGGGAGACAATGAGCAGTTCTTC. It translates to CASSELRLAGDNEQFF. Full variable domain (rest looked up from reference TRBV25-1 and TRBJ2-1): EADIYQTPRYLVIGTGKKITLECSQTMGHDKMYWYQQDPGMELHLIHYSYGVNSTEKGDLSSESTVSRIRTEHFPLTLESARPSHTSQYLCASSELRLAGDNEQFFGPGTRLTVL.

The rearrangement links TRBV11-2 to TRBJ1-1; TRBD1 agrees at 9 bases. There are 12 residues in the CDR3. Germline CDR1 and CDR2: SGHAT and FQNNGV. Trimming at V came to 4 bases and at J to 9 bases, leaving 3 bases not matched to a gene. CDR3 nucleotides: TGTGCCAGCAGCTGGACAGGGGCGCAAGCTTTCTTT. This gives the protein CASSWTGAQAFF.

V is TRBV6-5 and J is TRBJ1-2, with D perhaps TRBD1 (5 bases). The CDR3 runs to 11 residues. Germline CDR1 is MNHEY and CDR2 is SVGAGI. Trimming shortened V by 8 bases and J by 9 bases, and 13 bases separated the two germline ends. For the CDR3, the DNA is TGTGCCAGCTCGGAGGGGTTCAGCTACACCTTC. This codes for CASSEGFSYTF.

The chain uses TRBV28 and TRBJ2-7; weak D call: TRBD2 (6 bases). V lost 6 bases to trimming and J lost 1 base, with 10 bases between them. The CDR3 covers 13 residues. Germline V CDR1 and CDR2: MDHEN, SYDVKM. The CDR3 loop is CASRTRGSYEQYF. The CDR3 DNA sequence: TGTGCCAGCAGGACCCGGGGGTCCTACGAGCAGTACTTC.

The chain links TRBV5-6 to TRBJ1-1, with 7 bases fitting TRBD1. Germline V CDR1 and CDR2: SGHDT, YYEEEE. The CDR3 loop spans 16 amino acids. Trimming at V came to 0 bases and at J to 5 bases, leaving 10 bases not matched to a gene. For the CDR3, the DNA is TGTGCCAGCAGCTTGGAGGGCTGGACAGGACGGACTGAAGCTTTCTTT. It translates to CASSLEGWTGRTEAFF.

In its sample, this clone was seen once. The chain combines TRBV9 with TRBJ1-5; 9 bases are shared with TRBD1. Germline V lookup: CDR1 SGDLS, CDR2 YYNGEE. The CDR3 runs 15 residues. V trimming: 0 bases; J trimming: 3 bases; junction bases outside the gene matches: 1. CDR3 protein: CASSVGTGDNQPQHF. As DNA, the CDR3 is TGTGCCAGCAGCGTAGGGACAGGGGACAATCAGCCCCAGCATTTT.

The chain is built from TRBV2 and TRBJ1-4; possibly TRBD1 for D (6 bases). V was pared by 6 bases and J by 5 bases, with 13 bases between. The CDR3 spans 14 residues. Germline CDR1 SNHLY, CDR2 FYNNEI. CDR3 sequence: CASRPDSRNEKLFF. In DNA form, the CDR3 reads TGTGCCAGCAGACCGGACAGTAGGAATGAAAAACTGTTTTTT.

The gene calls are TRBV11-3 and TRBJ2-1; D might be TRBD1 (5 bases). Per the germline V gene, CDR1 is SGHNT and CDR2 is YENEEA. V gave up 5 bases and J gave up 8 bases, with 16 bases separating them. This CDR3 contains 14 residues. The CDR3 DNA follows: TGTGCCAGCAGCCCCCTCGGCTTAGGGGATGAGCAGTTCTTC. As protein: CASSPLGLGDEQFF.

The V and J genes are TRBV4-1 and TRBJ1-1; D not certain. The CDR3 length is 15 residues. Deletions cut 0 bases from V and 3 bases from J, with 11 bases between. Per the germline V gene, CDR1 is MGHRA and CDR2 is YSYEKL. CDR3 residues: CASSQEYGGDTEAFF. The DNA of the CDR3 is TGCGCCAGCAGCCAAGAATATGGCGGAGACACTGAAGCTTTCTTT.

The chain carries TRBV10-2 and TRBJ2-3; 8 nucleotides match TRBD2. Germline V gene sequence: CDR1 WSHSY, CDR2 SAAADI. J was trimmed by 3 bases and V by 4 bases; bases with no gene match: 9. There are 16 residues in the CDR3. As DNA, the CDR3 is TGCGCCAGCAGTGTGTGGAGCGGGAGTTGGACAGATACGCAGTATTTT. It encodes CASSVWSGSWTDTQYF.

This clone was recorded only once. The V call is TRBV7-9, the J call TRBJ1-2, with 8 nucleotides matching TRBD1. The CDR3 covers 16 residues. With 7 bases clipped from V and 3 bases from J, the junction kept 13 bases outside the gene matches. Germline CDR1 and CDR2: SEHNR and FQNEAQ (reference sequence). As DNA, the CDR3 is TGTGCCAGCATCAAGCCGCCCGGACAGGGATACTATGGCTACACCTTC. Encoded protein: CASIKPPGQGYYGYTF.

The rearrangement uses TRBV5-1 and TRBJ2-3; D might be TRBD2 (5 bases). Germline V CDR1 and CDR2: SGHRS, YFSETQ. CDR3 length: 14 amino acids. The V gene lost 3 bases and the J gene lost 0 bases, with 8 bases spanning the gap. The CDR3 loop is CASSSERSTDTQYF. The DNA for the CDR3 is TGCGCCAGCAGCTCGGAGCGGAGCACAGATACGCAGTATTTT.

The chain joins TRBV12-5 to TRBJ2-2; TRBD1 might be the D (6 bases). The germline V gene encodes CDR1 LGHNT and CDR2 FRNRAP. V was clipped by 5 bases and J by 7 bases, with 23 bases between them. CDR3 length equals 17 residues. In DNA form, the CDR3 reads TGTGCTAGTGGTCCTCCCGAAATTTTGGGGGCAGGCGGGGAGCTGTTTTTT. Residues: CASGPPEILGAGGELFF.